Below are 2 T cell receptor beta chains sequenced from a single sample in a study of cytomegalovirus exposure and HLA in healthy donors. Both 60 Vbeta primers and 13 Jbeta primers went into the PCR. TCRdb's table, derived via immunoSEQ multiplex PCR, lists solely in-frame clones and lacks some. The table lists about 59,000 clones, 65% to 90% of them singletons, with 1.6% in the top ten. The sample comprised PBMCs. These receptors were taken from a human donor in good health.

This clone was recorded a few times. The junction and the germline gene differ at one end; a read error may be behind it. CDR3 coding DNA: TGTGCCAGCAGCCGGTCCGGGACAGACCACCGGGGAGCTGTTTTT. Translated, it gives CASSRSGTDHRGAVF. The chain joins TRBV28 to TRBJ2-2; 7 positions match TRBD1. The length of the CDR3 is 15 residues. Germline CDR1 is MDHEN and CDR2 is SYDVKM.

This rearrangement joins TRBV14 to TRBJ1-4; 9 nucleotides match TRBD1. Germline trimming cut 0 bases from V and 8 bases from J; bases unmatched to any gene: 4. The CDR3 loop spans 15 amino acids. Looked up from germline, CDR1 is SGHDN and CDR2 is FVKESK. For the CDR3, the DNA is TGTGCCAGCAGCCAAGAGTACAGGGGGCGGGAAAAACTGTTTTTT. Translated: CASSQEYRGREKLFF.